Sequencing of this T cell receptor beta chain was carried out in a study of cytomegalovirus exposure and HLA in healthy donors. The PCR used 60 Vbeta and 13 Jbeta primers. The repertoire was sequenced with immunoSEQ multiplex PCR; TCRdb's copy has only in-frame clones and lacks some. The sample includes some 99,000 clones, about 80% of them seen just once. Per the germline V gene, CDR1 is LNHDA and CDR2 is SQIVND (reference sequence). The V gene lost 5 bases and the J gene lost 0 bases, with 8 bases spanning the gap. This CDR3 region has 13 residues. Regarding the study as a whole: A cluster of highly shared sequence variants was likely a sequencing artifact.

As regards this clone: Its antigen remains unknown.

The chain recombines TRBV19 with TRBJ2-7, with unresolved D. The clonotype was recovered from a woman in her forties or fifties in good health and CMV-seropositive. The sequencing input was PBMCs. CDR3 residues: CASSLQSSYEQYF. The CDR3 region has the DNA TGTGCCAGTAGTCTACAGAGCTCCTACGAGCAGTACTTC.